This TCR beta chain was documented in a study of T-cell reconstitution after alpha-beta-depleted transplantation in children. A library of TCRbeta sequences, prepared with unique molecular identifiers, was generated. One entry per CDR3 protein results from TCRdb running MiXCR on the PCR reads. Of 500,000 to 750,000 distinct CDR3 sequences listed, roughly 30% are singletons. Study-wide findings and caveats: At day 60, the high TCRbeta diversity found in some patients originated from recipient T cells and thymic progenitors that had survived. Several hundred expanded graft clones reportedly supplied alpha-beta T cells about two months after transplant. T-cell numbers and diversity one year post-transplant derived largely from freshly generated T cells.

Comment on this clonotype: Its target is not known.

CDR1 is MGHRA and CDR2 is YSYEKL in the germline V gene. The ends lost 2 bases at V and 2 bases at J; junction bases unmatched: 4. CDR3 length: 16 residues. The rearrangement links TRBV4-1 to TRBJ2-1; TRBD1 agrees at 9 bases. The input for sequencing was PBMCs, taken before TCRalphabeta/CD19-depleted stem cell transplant. The sequence was collected from a boy under three years old with Wiskott-Aldrich syndrome, due to receive a stem cell transplant. DNA of the CDR3: TGCGCCAGCAGCCAACACCGGGACAGGGCCTACAATGAGCAGTTCTTC. It codes for CASSQHRDRAYNEQFF.